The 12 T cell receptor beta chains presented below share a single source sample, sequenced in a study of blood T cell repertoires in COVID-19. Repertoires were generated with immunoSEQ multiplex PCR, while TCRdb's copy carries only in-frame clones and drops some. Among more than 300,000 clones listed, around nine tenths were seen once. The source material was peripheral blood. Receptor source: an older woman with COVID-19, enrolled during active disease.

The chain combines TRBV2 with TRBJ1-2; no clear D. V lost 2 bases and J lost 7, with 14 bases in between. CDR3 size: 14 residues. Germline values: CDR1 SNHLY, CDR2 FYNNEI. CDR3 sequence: CASSEQVHPGGYTF. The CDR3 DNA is TGTGCCAGCAGTGAACAGGTCCACCCCGGTGGCTACACCTTC.

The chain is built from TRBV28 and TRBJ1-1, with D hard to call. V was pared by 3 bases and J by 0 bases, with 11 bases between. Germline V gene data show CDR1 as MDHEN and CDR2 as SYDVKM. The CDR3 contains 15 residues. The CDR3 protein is CASSFWGEMNTEAFF. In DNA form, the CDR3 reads TGTGCCAGCAGTTTCTGGGGAGAAATGAACACTGAAGCTTTCTTT.

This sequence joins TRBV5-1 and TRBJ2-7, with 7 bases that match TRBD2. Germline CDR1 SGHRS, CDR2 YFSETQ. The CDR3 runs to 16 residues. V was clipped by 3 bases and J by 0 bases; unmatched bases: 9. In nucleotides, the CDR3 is TGCGCCAGCAGCTCCAATATAGCGGGTGGCTCCTACGAGCAGTACTTC. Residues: CASSSNIAGGSYEQYF.

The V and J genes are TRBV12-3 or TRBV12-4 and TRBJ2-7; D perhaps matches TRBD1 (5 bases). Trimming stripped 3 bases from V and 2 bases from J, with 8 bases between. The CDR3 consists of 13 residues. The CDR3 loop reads CASSFTGAYEQYF. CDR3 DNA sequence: TGTGCCAGCAGTTTTACAGGAGCCTACGAGCAGTACTTC.

DNA of the CDR3: TGCAGTGCTAGTCGGGGACAGGGGAATTCACCCCTCCACTTT. Its protein product is CSASRGQGNSPLHF. This rearrangement joins TRBV20-1 to TRBJ1-6, with TRBD1 matching over 10 bases. Per the germline V gene, CDR1 is DFQATT and CDR2 is SNEGSKA (reference sequence). CDR3 length: 14 residues. V was clipped by 3 bases and J by 7 bases; unmatched bases: 3.

CDR3 sequence: CASTPGHSGNTIYF. The DNA of the CDR3 is TGTGCCAGCACCCCGGGACATTCTGGAAACACCATATATTTT. The chain joins TRBV9 to TRBJ1-3; maybe TRBD1 (6 bases). The CDR3 sequence is 14 residues long. Germline V lookup: CDR1 SGDLS, CDR2 YYNGEE. With 6 bases removed from V and 1 base from J, the gap between germline ends came to 11 bases.

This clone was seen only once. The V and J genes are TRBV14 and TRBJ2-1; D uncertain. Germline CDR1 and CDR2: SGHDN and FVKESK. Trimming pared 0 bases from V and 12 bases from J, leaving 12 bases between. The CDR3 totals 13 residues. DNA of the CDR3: TGTGCCAGCAGCCAAGATTGGCCCCAAGTGCAGTTCTTC. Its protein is CASSQDWPQVQFF.

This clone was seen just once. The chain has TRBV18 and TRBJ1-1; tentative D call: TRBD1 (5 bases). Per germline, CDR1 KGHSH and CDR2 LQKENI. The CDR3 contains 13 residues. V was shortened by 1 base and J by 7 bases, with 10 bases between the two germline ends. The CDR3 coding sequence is TGTGCCAGCTCACCACAGGGGCGTGGTGAAGCTTTCTTT. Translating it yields CASSPQGRGEAFF.

This chain's CDR3 is CASSKRREDGYTF. In DNA, the CDR3 is TGTGCCAGTAGTAAACGCAGGGAGGACGGCTACACCTTC. The chain links TRBV19 to TRBJ1-2; D may be TRBD1 (5 bases). V was clipped by 4 bases and J by 8 bases, with 14 bases between them. The CDR3 length is 13 residues. CDR1 is LNHDA, CDR2 SQIVND, per germline (reference sequence).

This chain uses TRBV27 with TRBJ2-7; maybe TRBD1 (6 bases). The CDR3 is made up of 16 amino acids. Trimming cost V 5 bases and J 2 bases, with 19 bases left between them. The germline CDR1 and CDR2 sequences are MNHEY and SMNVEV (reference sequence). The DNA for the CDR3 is TGTGCCAGCAGTATCCAGGGGCTAGCTCGTACCTACGAGCAGTACTTC. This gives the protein CASSIQGLARTYEQYF.

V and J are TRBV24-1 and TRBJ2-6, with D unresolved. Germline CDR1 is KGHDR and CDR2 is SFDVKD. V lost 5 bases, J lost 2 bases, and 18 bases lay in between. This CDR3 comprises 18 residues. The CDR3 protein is CATSATVKAKTGANVLTF. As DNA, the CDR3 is TGTGCCACCAGTGCCACAGTAAAGGCGAAAACTGGGGCCAACGTCCTGACTTTC.

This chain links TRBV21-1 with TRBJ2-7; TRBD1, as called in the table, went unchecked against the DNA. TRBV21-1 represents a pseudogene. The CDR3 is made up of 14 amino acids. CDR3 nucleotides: TGTGCCAGCACTACGTCGGACAGCTCCTACGAGCAGTACTTC. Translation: CASTTSDSSYEQYF.